Below are 16 T cell receptor beta chains sequenced from a single sample in a study of blood T cell repertoires in COVID-19. The table came from immunoSEQ multiplex PCR; TCRdb's copy has only in-frame clones and leaves some out. The sample records about 170,000 clones, roughly 82% being singletons. Sequenced material: peripheral blood. All receptors derive from a woman in her forties with COVID-19, enrolled during active disease.

This clone came up once. The chain uses TRBV3-1 (or the pseudogene TRBV3-2) and TRBJ1-2; D may be TRBD1 (5 bases). Trimming left V 3 bases short and J 8 bases short, with 13 bases between. The CDR3 is 13 residues long. Germline CDR1 is LGHDT and CDR2 is YNNKEL (reference sequence). The CDR3 protein is CASSHYTAGGYTF. CDR3 nucleotides: TGTGCCAGCAGCCACTACACGGCAGGGGGCTACACCTTC.

The rearrangement joins TRBV28 to TRBJ1-2; the D is unclear. This CDR3 is 13 amino acids long. The V gene lost 3 bases and the J gene lost 5 bases, with 10 bases spanning the gap. Germline values: CDR1 MDHEN, CDR2 SYDVKM. The CDR3 region is CASSFETSYGYTF. CDR3 bases: TGTGCCAGCAGTTTCGAGACATCATATGGCTACACCTTC.

This clone was detected once. This chain links TRBV5-4 with TRBJ1-4; 8 bases match TRBD1. Germline V lookup: CDR1 SGHNT, CDR2 YYREEE (reference sequence). This CDR3 region has 15 residues. Trimming cost V 3 bases and J 7 bases; bases outside gene matches: 8. Written as DNA, the CDR3 is TGTGCCAGCAGCTCAGGGGGCGCCGGCGGTGAAAAACTGTTTTTT. As protein: CASSSGGAGGEKLFF. Combining the CDR3 with reference TRBV5-4 and TRBJ1-4 gives the whole variable domain ETGVTQSPTHLIKTRGQQVTLRCSSQSGHNTVSWYQQALGQGPQFIFQYYREEENGRGNFPPRFSGLQFPNYSSELNVNALELDDSALYLCASSSGGAGGEKLFFGSGTQLSVL.

This rearrangement joins TRBV2 to TRBJ1-1, with D maybe TRBD1 (6 bases). Germline CDR1 reads SNHLY; CDR2 reads FYNNEI. The V and J ends lost 0 bases and 7 bases respectively, with 12 bases between them. There are 14 residues in the CDR3. CDR3 sequence reads: CASSEAPGDREAFF. The CDR3 DNA sequence: TGTGCCAGCAGTGAAGCGCCAGGGGACCGTGAAGCTTTCTTT.

V is TRBV11-2 and J is TRBJ1-6; TRBD1 might be the D (5 bases). The V gene's germline CDR1 is SGHAT and CDR2 FQNNGV. Trimming shortened V by 5 bases and J by 8 bases, and 16 bases separated the two germline ends. The CDR3 runs to 15 residues. CDR3 sequence reads: CASSVLVGDYSPLHF. The CDR3 DNA follows: TGTGCCAGCAGCGTCCTAGTGGGGGACTATTCACCCCTCCACTTT.

The chain recombines TRBV29-1 with TRBJ2-7; 9 nucleotides align to TRBD1. Per the germline V gene, CDR1 is SQVTM and CDR2 is ANQGSEA. The J segment lost 6 bases and the V segment lost 3 bases, leaving 9 bases of the junction unmatched. The CDR3 loop spans 14 amino acids. The DNA of the CDR3 is TGCAGCGTTGACTCGGGACAGGGAATTGCCGAGCAGTACTTC. As protein: CSVDSGQGIAEQYF.

The chain employs TRBV18 and TRBJ2-7; 7 nucleotides line up with TRBD1. Germline CDR1 reads KGHSH; CDR2 reads LQKENI. The ends lost 6 bases at V and 0 bases at J; junction bases unmatched: 5. The CDR3 runs 14 residues. The CDR3 nucleotides read TGTGCCAGCTCGCAAGGGGACAGCTCCTACGAGCAGTACTTC. Amino acid sequence: CASSQGDSSYEQYF.

The genes are TRBV12-3 or TRBV12-4 and TRBJ2-2, with TRBD1 matching over 8 bases. V shed 8 bases, J shed 4 bases, and the junction held 3 bases outside the gene matches. The CDR3 spans 13 residues. The CDR3 region is CASQGAFTGELFF. CDR3 coding DNA: TGTGCCAGCCAGGGGGCGTTCACCGGGGAGCTGTTTTTT.

The chain joins TRBV14 to TRBJ2-3; TRBD2 matches 9 bases. The V gene's germline CDR1 is SGHDN and CDR2 FVKESK. CDR3 size: 16 residues. The J segment lost 5 bases and the V segment lost 1 base, leaving 7 bases of the junction unmatched. The CDR3 DNA reads as TGTGCCAGCAGCCAAGGTCTAGCGGGGCGAGGAGATACGCAGTATTTT. Amino acid sequence: CASSQGLAGRGDTQYF.

J is TRBJ2-2 and V is TRBV21-1; the D call in the table, TRBD2, was not verified against the DNA. TRBV21-1 is listed as a pseudogene. The CDR3 extends over 17 amino acids. The CDR3 is CASSICVAGEDTGELFF. CDR3 coding DNA: TGTGCCAGCAGCATATGTGTAGCGGGAGAGGACACCGGGGAGCTGTTTTTT.

The chain is built from TRBV27 and TRBJ1-5, with D perhaps TRBD1 (5 bases). Trimming shortened V by 6 bases and J by 7 bases, and 16 bases separated the two germline ends. This CDR3 is 14 amino acids long. Germline V CDR1 and CDR2: MNHEY, SMNVEV (reference sequence). In DNA, the CDR3 is TGTGCCAGCAGGGATAACAGGAGGGACCAGCCCCAGCATTTT. Its translation: CASRDNRRDQPQHF.

The chain has TRBV19 and TRBJ2-1, with 10 bases aligning to TRBD2. CDR3 length: 15 amino acids. Germline assignment: CDR1 LNHDA and CDR2 SQIVND (reference sequence). V gave up 7 bases and J gave up 7 bases; unmatched junction bases: 10. In DNA form, the CDR3 reads TGTGCCAGTACCCCTTCCCTAGCGGGAGTAAATGAGCAGTTCTTC. Its translation: CASTPSLAGVNEQFF.

The rearrangement joins TRBV27 to TRBJ2-1; TRBD2 matches at 7 bases. Germline V gene lookup returns CDR1 MNHEY and CDR2 SMNVEV (reference sequence). J was trimmed by 4 bases and V by 3 bases; bases with no gene match: 6. The CDR3 length is 15 residues. CDR3 DNA: TGTGCCAGCAGTTTCTCCGGGGAGGGTTACAATGAGCAGTTCTTC. Amino acids: CASSFSGEGYNEQFF.

The rearrangement joins TRBV7-9 to TRBJ1-2; D ambiguous. The V and J ends lost 6 bases and 3 bases respectively, with 5 bases between them. The V gene's germline CDR1 is SEHNR and CDR2 FQNEAQ (reference sequence). CDR3 length: 11 residues. CDR3 coding DNA: TGTGCCAGCAGTCGGGACTATGGCTACACCTTC. Encoded protein: CASSRDYGYTF. The whole variable domain, filled in from reference TRBV7-9 and TRBJ1-2, reads DTGVSQNPRHKITKRGQNVTFRCDPISEHNRLYWYRQTLGQGPEFLTYFQNEAQLEKSRLLSDRFSAERPKGSFSTLEIQRTEQGDSAMYLCASSRDYGYTFGSGTRLTVV.

V and J are TRBV5-1 and TRBJ2-7; TRBD2 matches 11 bases. The CDR3 is made up of 17 amino acids. The J segment lost 3 bases and the V segment lost 4 bases, leaving 12 bases of the junction unmatched. The V gene's germline CDR1 is SGHRS and CDR2 YFSETQ. The CDR3 spells CASSPGVRLAGGYEQYF. CDR3 in DNA: TGCGCCAGCAGCCCTGGGGTCAGGCTAGCGGGAGGCTACGAGCAGTACTTC.

The J gene is TRBJ2-3, the V gene TRBV9; 10 positions match TRBD2. The V gene's germline CDR1 is SGDLS and CDR2 YYNGEE. The CDR3 consists of 16 residues. V lost 3 bases, J lost 0 bases, and 4 bases stayed unmatched. The chain's CDR3 is CASSELAGQSTDTQYF. The CDR3, as DNA: TGTGCCAGCAGCGAACTAGCGGGGCAGAGCACAGATACGCAGTATTTT.